This T cell receptor (beta chain) was recorded in a study of blood T cell repertoires in COVID-19. Across the whole study: The cDNA or gDNA used as material had been derived from T cells, B-cell-depleted T cells, or PBMCs.

Measured with immunoSEQ multiplex PCR; TCRdb has only the in-frame clones, and not every one. This sample has about 160,000 clones, with 85% to 95% found just once. From germline, CDR1 is LGHDT and CDR2 YNNKEL (reference sequence). The CDR3 consists of 17 residues. V was clipped by 2 bases and J by 7 bases; unmatched bases: 8. The specimen was peripheral blood. The gene calls are TRBV3-1 (or the pseudogene TRBV3-2) and TRBJ2-2, with 12 bases fitting TRBD2. The clonotype was recovered from a woman between 50 and 59 years old with acute or convalescent COVID-19. For the CDR3, the DNA is TGTGCCAGCAGCCAACCGACTAGCGGGAGACGGGGCGGGGAGCTGTTTTTT. Encoded protein: CASSQPTSGRRGGELFF.